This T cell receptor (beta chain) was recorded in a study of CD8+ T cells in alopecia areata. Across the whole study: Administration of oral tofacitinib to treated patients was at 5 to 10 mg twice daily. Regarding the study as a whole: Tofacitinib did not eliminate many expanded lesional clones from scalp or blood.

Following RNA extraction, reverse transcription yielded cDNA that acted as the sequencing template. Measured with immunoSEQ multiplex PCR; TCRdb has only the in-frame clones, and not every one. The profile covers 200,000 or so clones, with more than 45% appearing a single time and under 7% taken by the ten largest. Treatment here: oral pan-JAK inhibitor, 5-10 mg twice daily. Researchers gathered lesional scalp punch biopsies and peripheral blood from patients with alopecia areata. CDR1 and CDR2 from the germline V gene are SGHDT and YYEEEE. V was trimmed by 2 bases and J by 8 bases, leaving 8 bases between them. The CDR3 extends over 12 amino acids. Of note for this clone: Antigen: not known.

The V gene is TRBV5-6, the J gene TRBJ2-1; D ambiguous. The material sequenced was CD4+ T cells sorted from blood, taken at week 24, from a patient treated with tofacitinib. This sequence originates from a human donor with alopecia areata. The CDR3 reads CASSFQVDEQFF. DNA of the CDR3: TGTGCCAGCAGCTTTCAGGTCGATGAGCAGTTCTTC.